A single T cell receptor beta chain is shown here with its context. The antigen is not known. The CDR3 is 16 amino acids. J was trimmed by 1 base and V by 5 bases; bases with no gene match: 8. Germline CDR1 is SGHDT and CDR2 is YYEEEE. The PCR used 60 Vbeta and 13 Jbeta primers. TCRdb keeps only in-frame clones here, not all; method: immunoSEQ multiplex PCR. The sample lists 40,000 to 55,000 clones, about 70% seen once, with about 6% in the top ten. This record comes from a study of cytomegalovirus exposure and HLA in healthy donors. Study results and caveats: Equally common other TCR beta chains were less clonally expanded than HLA-associated ones, a later analysis found.

The genes are TRBV5-6 and TRBJ1-3, with 8 bases that match TRBD1. The origin of this receptor is a man aged 30 to 39 in good health and CMV-seronegative. The sequencing input was PBMCs. The CDR3 nucleotides read TGTGCCAGCAGGCTTACAGGGGGAAGTTCTGGAAACACCATATATTTT. This encodes CASRLTGGSSGNTIYF.